The next 30 T cell receptor beta chains were all read from a single sample in a study of post-analysis software for immune sequencing data. Built from TCR beta cDNA, the libraries had unique molecular identifiers in them. One entry per CDR3 protein results from TCRdb running MiXCR on the PCR reads. The sample includes about 770,000 distinct CDR3 sequences, just over 45% of them seen just once. Their antigen targets remain unknown. Study-level results: Controls had lower frequencies than patients of about 5 TRBV segments, which included TRBV5-6, TRBV5-1 and TRBV20-1.

Material for sequencing was blood. All receptors come from a girl between 10 and 17 years old with multiple sclerosis.

The rearrangement links TRBV10-3 to TRBJ1-2; D not certain. From germline, CDR1 is ENHRY and CDR2 SYGVKD. The CDR3 runs to 17 residues. V lost 0 bases, J lost 10 bases, and 24 bases lay in between. Written as DNA, the CDR3 is TGTGCCATCAGTGAGTCGGTCTCCGGGTCCCAAATGGACCTCTACACCTTC. It specifies CAISESVSGSQMDLYTF.

This chain connects TRBV20-1 to TRBJ2-5; possibly TRBD1 for D (7 bases). The J call may be in error: the DNA end matches TRBJ2-7 better. This CDR3 spans 13 amino acids. From germline, CDR1 is DFQATT and CDR2 SNEGSKA (reference sequence). The CDR3 spells CSAPSEGAYEQYF. CDR3 DNA sequence: TGCAGTGCTCCCTCGGAGGGGGCGTACGAGCAGTACTTC.

The DNA of the CDR3 is TGTGCCAGCAGCCAGGAGCTCTTAAATAGCAATCAGCCCCAGCATTTT. It codes for CASSQELLNSNQPQHF. This chain uses TRBV4-2 with TRBJ1-5; D is undetermined. The CDR3 is 16 amino acids. Germline loops: CDR1 LGHNA, CDR2 YNFKEQ. V was clipped by 3 bases and J by 0 bases, with 12 bases between them.

With regard to this clonotype: One junction end disagrees with the germline gene, perhaps due to a read error. The chain has TRBV19 and TRBJ2-5, with D tentatively TRBD1 (5 bases). The J call may be wrong; the DNA end is better matched by TRBJ2-7. Germline V lookup: CDR1 LNHDA, CDR2 SQIVND (reference sequence). The CDR3 is 14 residues long. CDR3 nucleotides: TGCGCCAGTAGTTCGGCAGGGTATGGGTACGAGCAGTACTTC. Residues: CASSSAGYGYEQYF.

The CDR3 reads CASSLTPGLTIHNEQFF. The DNA for the CDR3 is TGTGCCAGCAGTTTAACTCCGGGACTAACAATTCACAATGAGCAGTTCTTC. The chain combines TRBV12-3 or TRBV12-4 with TRBJ2-1, with 7 nucleotides matching TRBD2. J was trimmed by 5 bases and V by 2 bases; bases with no gene match: 12. The CDR3 sequence is 17 residues long.

On this clonotype: A much more abundant neighbour one base away suggests this may be a read error. The V call is TRBV20-1, the J call TRBJ2-5, with no clear D. The V end was cut by 0 bases, the J end by 9 bases, with 14 bases between. Per the germline V gene, CDR1 is DFQATT and CDR2 is SNEGSKA (reference sequence). The CDR3 is 13 amino acids. The CDR3 reads CSARDPLRFAQYF. The CDR3 DNA sequence: TGCAGTGCTAGAGATCCCCTTCGATTCGCCCAGTACTTC.

The chain links TRBV2 to TRBJ2-7, with D unresolved. CDR3 length: 13 residues. The germline V and J ends were trimmed by 6 bases and 0 bases, with 9 bases remaining between them. Germline V gives CDR1 SNHLY, CDR2 FYNNEI. The CDR3 loop is CASRLSNSYEQYF. The CDR3 bases are TGTGCCAGCAGACTGTCGAACTCCTACGAGCAGTACTTC.

This clonotype was counted between two and nine times. This chain uses TRBV4-3 with TRBJ2-6; possibly TRBD1 or TRBD2 for D (5 bases each). The ends were cut back, 1 base at V and 4 bases at J, with 17 bases in the middle. CDR3 size: 18 residues. Germline V gene lookup returns CDR1 LGHNA and CDR2 YSLEER. This CDR3 reads CASSQVPSSGPGANVLTF. The CDR3 DNA sequence: TGCGCCAGCAGCCAAGTCCCCTCCTCGGGACCCGGGGCCAACGTCCTGACTTTC.

This clonotype was detected a few times. This rearrangement joins TRBV27 to TRBJ1-5; D is uncertain. The length of the CDR3 is 15 residues. Trimming removed 2 bases from V and 5 bases from J, with 13 bases in between. Germline CDR1 and CDR2: MNHEY and SMNVEV (reference sequence). CDR3 protein: CASSLGSGPYQPQHF. DNA for the CDR3: TGTGCCAGCAGTTTAGGTTCCGGGCCCTATCAGCCCCAGCATTTT.

This clonotype was detected only a few times. V gene TRBV5-6 combines with J gene TRBJ1-2; D perhaps matches TRBD1 (6 bases). V gave up 0 bases and J gave up 6 bases, with 12 bases separating them. The CDR3 has 14 residues. Looked up from germline, CDR1 is SGHDT and CDR2 is YYEEEE. The CDR3 region is CASSLAGAEDGYTF. The CDR3 region has the DNA TGTGCCAGCAGCTTGGCAGGGGCTGAGGATGGCTACACCTTC.

This clonotype was recorded many times. The J gene is TRBJ2-7, the V gene TRBV5-1, with TRBD2 matching over 7 bases. Trimming at V came to 0 bases and at J to 0 bases, leaving 6 bases not matched to a gene. Germline V gives CDR1 SGHRS, CDR2 YFSETQ. CDR3 size: 16 residues. CDR3 DNA: TGCGCCAGCAGCTTGGCCCTAGCGGCTAGCTCCTACGAGCAGTACTTC. Translation gives CASSLALAASSYEQYF.

The chain employs TRBV12-3 or TRBV12-4 and TRBJ2-7; 12 nucleotides agree with TRBD2. V lost 3 bases to trimming and J lost 5 bases; unmatched junction nucleotides: 8. The CDR3 is 16 amino acids. The CDR3 spells CASSFLSSGRADEQYF. In DNA form, the CDR3 reads TGTGCCAGCAGTTTTTTGTCTAGCGGGAGGGCTGACGAGCAGTACTTC.

The chain has TRBV12-3 or TRBV12-4 and TRBJ2-1; 8 bases align to TRBD2. V lost 4 bases to trimming and J lost 0 bases; unmatched junction nucleotides: 8. The CDR3 loop spans 17 amino acids. CDR3 coding DNA: TGTGCCAGCAGTTGGACCGGGGGGGAGGGCTCCTACAATGAGCAGTTCTTC. Translating gives CASSWTGGEGSYNEQFF.

The chain carries TRBV12-3 or TRBV12-4 and TRBJ2-7, with D possibly being TRBD1 (6 bases). The length of the CDR3 is 13 residues. V lost 5 bases to trimming and J lost 5 bases, with 13 bases between them. The CDR3 loop is CASSPGVWNEQYF. DNA for the CDR3: TGTGCCAGCAGTCCAGGGGTATGGAACGAGCAGTACTTC.

The chain employs TRBV10-3 and TRBJ2-3; no clear D gene. Looked up from germline, CDR1 is ENHRY and CDR2 is SYGVKD. The CDR3 is 12 residues long. Trimming left V 3 bases short and J 4 bases short, with 5 bases between. Here the CDR3 reads CAISDFSDTQYF. The CDR3 nucleotides read TGTGCCATCAGTGACTTTTCAGATACGCAGTATTTT.

V is TRBV5-1 and J is TRBJ2-5, with 7 bases lining up with TRBD2. The DNA matches TRBJ2-7 better at its end, which makes the J call doubtful. The CDR3 covers 15 residues. CDR1 is SGHRS, CDR2 YFSETQ, per germline. For the CDR3, the DNA is TGCGCCAGCAGCTTGAGCCTAGCGGCCTCCTACGAGCAGTACTTC. Translated: CASSLSLAASYEQYF.

About this clonotype: A much larger clonotype is one base distant, so this may be a read error. The chain carries TRBV6-5 and TRBJ2-7; D tentatively fits TRBD1 or TRBD2 (5 bases each). The CDR3 is made up of 15 amino acids. Germline V CDR1 and CDR2: MNHEY, SVGAGI. The CDR3: CAGSVGTPPSYEQYF. The CDR3 nucleotides read TGTGCCGGCAGCGTCGGGACGCCACCCTCCTACGAGCAGTACTTC.

CDR3 region: CASSQNGDEQFF. In DNA, the CDR3 is TGCGCCAGCAGCCAGAACGGGGATGAGCAGTTCTTC. The chain joins TRBV4-1 to TRBJ2-1; a possible D gene is TRBD2 (5 bases). There are 12 residues in the CDR3. With 3 bases removed from V and 8 bases from J, the gap between germline ends came to 8 bases. Germline V lookup: CDR1 MGHRA, CDR2 YSYEKL.

This clonotype was seen only a few times. The chain employs TRBV2 and TRBJ2-5; 12 bases map to TRBD1. After removal of 5 bases from V and 5 bases from J, the junction contained 6 bases not matched to a gene. This CDR3 is built from 15 residues. Germline V CDR1 and CDR2: SNHLY, FYNNEI. CDR3 nucleotides: TGTGCCAGCAGTCCCCGGGACAGGGGGCTCGAGACCCAGTACTTC. Its protein is CASSPRDRGLETQYF.

This sequence joins TRBV20-1 and TRBJ1-2; a possible D gene is TRBD1 (5 bases). Trimming pared 3 bases from V and 10 bases from J, leaving 21 bases between. This CDR3 is built from 14 residues. CDR1 and CDR2 from the germline V gene are DFQATT and SNEGSKA (reference sequence). The DNA of the CDR3 is TGCAGTGCTAGGAGTATAAGGCCGCGGGGGTCCTACACCTTC. This sequence encodes CSARSIRPRGSYTF.

This clonotype was counted a single time. Written as DNA, the CDR3 is TGTGCCAGCAGCACAGACATCAGCTCCTACAATGAGCAGTTCTTC. It specifies CASSTDISSYNEQFF. The chain employs TRBV7-2 and TRBJ2-1, with unresolved D. V shed 5 bases and J shed 0 bases, with 11 bases lying between them. This CDR3 contains 15 residues. CDR1 and CDR2 from the germline V gene are SGHTA and FQGNSA.

The chain has TRBV29-1 and TRBJ1-2; no reliable D call. The V and J ends lost 6 bases and 4 bases respectively, with 9 bases between them. The CDR3 is 11 residues long. The germline V gene encodes CDR1 SQVTM and CDR2 ANQGSEA. CDR3 in amino acids: CSVTDVYGYTF. CDR3 DNA: TGCAGCGTCACAGACGTCTATGGCTACACCTTC.

V usage is TRBV20-1 and J usage is TRBJ2-7; 8 nucleotides align to TRBD2. The germline V gene encodes CDR1 DFQATT and CDR2 SNEGSKA (reference sequence). This CDR3 region has 13 residues. The V and J ends lost 6 bases and 7 bases, in that order; junction bases with no gene match: 11. The CDR3 reads CSAPGTRKGEQYF. The CDR3 region has the DNA TGCAGTGCCCCCGGGACTAGGAAAGGGGAGCAGTACTTC.

The chain has TRBV19 and TRBJ2-1; 11 bases align to TRBD2. The CDR3 has 17 residues. Per the germline V gene, CDR1 is LNHDA and CDR2 is SQIVND (reference sequence). V was clipped by 5 bases and J by 3 bases; unmatched bases: 9. In DNA, the CDR3 is TGTGCCAGTAGTCTTCTCCTAGCGGGGGGCGACTACAATGAGCAGTTCTTC. It yields the protein CASSLLLAGGDYNEQFF.

This clonotype was seen a handful of times. An end of the junction differs from the germline gene, which may be a read error. The chain employs TRBV7-7 and TRBJ2-6; D tentatively fits TRBD1 or TRBD2 (5 bases each). The length of the CDR3 is 16 residues. Looked up from germline, CDR1 is SSHAT and CDR2 is FNYEAQ (reference sequence). Here the CDR3 DNA reads TGTGCTAGCAGCTCCGGGGACCGCTCTGGGGCCAACGTCCTGACTTTC. Its translation: CASSSGDRSGANVLTF.

This sequence joins TRBV9 and TRBJ2-5; D remains unclear. V was pared by 0 bases and J by 5 bases, with 8 bases between. Looked up from germline, CDR1 is SGDLS and CDR2 is YYNGEE. The CDR3 has 13 residues. Written as DNA, the CDR3 is TGTGCCAGCAGCGTAGGGCCCCGGGAGACCCAGTACTTC. Its translation is CASSVGPRETQYF.

The chain recombines TRBV9 with TRBJ2-7; a weak D match, TRBD1 (6 bases). CDR1 SGDLS and CDR2 YYNGEE come from the germline V gene. The CDR3 contains 15 residues. V was pared by 0 bases and J by 0 bases, with 10 bases between. CDR3 bases: TGTGCCAGCAGCGTAGCCGCGGACAGCTCCTACGAGCAGTACTTC. Amino acids: CASSVAADSSYEQYF.

This clonotype was counted between two and nine times. The chain couples TRBV7-2 to TRBJ2-7, with a weak D call TRBD2 (5 bases). From germline, CDR1 is SGHTA and CDR2 FQGNSA. The CDR3 covers 15 residues. The germline V and J ends were trimmed by 5 bases and 2 bases, with 16 bases remaining between them. Here the CDR3 DNA reads TGTGCCAGCAGCATCCTCGGACTCTTCACCTACGAGCAGTACTTC. It translates to CASSILGLFTYEQYF.

The CDR3 protein is CASSLGTDKAFF. CDR3 DNA: TGTGCCAGCAGTTTAGGGACGGATAAAGCTTTCTTT. The chain combines TRBV12-3 or TRBV12-4 with TRBJ1-1, with D unresolved. The CDR3 extends over 12 amino acids. Between the trimmed V and J ends, which lost 1 base and 9 bases, there was a span of 9 bases.

This chain's CDR3 is CATHRGLEQYF. CDR3 DNA sequence: TGTGCCACCCATAGGGGGTTAGAGCAGTACTTC. This rearrangement joins TRBV27 to TRBJ2-7; a weak D match, TRBD1 (6 bases). Germline V CDR1 and CDR2: MNHEY, SMNVEV (reference sequence). The CDR3 runs to 11 residues. Trimming pared 10 bases from V and 7 bases from J, leaving 14 bases between.